This T cell receptor beta chain was identified in a study of blood T cell repertoires in COVID-19. V shed 3 bases and J 5 bases; nucleotides not matched to a gene: 3. The germline V gene encodes CDR1 SNHLY and CDR2 FYNNEI. The CDR3 is 13 residues long. Using immunoSEQ multiplex PCR, the repertoire was profiled, and TCRdb retains in-frame clones only, with some absent. Here the sample spans about 250,000 clones, roughly 82% being singletons. This chain uses TRBV2 with TRBJ1-1, with 7 nucleotides matching TRBD1. The clonotype was recovered from a woman in her 70s with acute or convalescent COVID-19. The sequencing input was peripheral blood. The CDR3 coding sequence is TGTGCCAGCAGTGACGACAGGGTAACTGAAGCTTTCTTT. This codes for CASSDDRVTEAFF.